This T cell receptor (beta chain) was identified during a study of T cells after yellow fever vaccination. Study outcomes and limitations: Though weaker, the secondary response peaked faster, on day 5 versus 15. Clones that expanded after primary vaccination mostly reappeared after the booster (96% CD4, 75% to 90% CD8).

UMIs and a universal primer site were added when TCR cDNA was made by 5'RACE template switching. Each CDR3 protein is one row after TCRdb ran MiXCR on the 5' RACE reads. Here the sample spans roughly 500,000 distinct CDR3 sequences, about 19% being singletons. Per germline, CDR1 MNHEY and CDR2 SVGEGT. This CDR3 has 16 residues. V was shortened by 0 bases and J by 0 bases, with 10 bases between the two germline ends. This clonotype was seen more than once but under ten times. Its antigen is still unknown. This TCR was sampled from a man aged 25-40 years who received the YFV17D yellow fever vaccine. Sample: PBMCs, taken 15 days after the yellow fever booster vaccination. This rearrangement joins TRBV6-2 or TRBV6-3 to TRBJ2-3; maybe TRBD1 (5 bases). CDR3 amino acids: CASSYSMAGSTDTQYF. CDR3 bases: TGTGCCAGCAGTTACTCGATGGCAGGGAGCACAGATACGCAGTATTTT.